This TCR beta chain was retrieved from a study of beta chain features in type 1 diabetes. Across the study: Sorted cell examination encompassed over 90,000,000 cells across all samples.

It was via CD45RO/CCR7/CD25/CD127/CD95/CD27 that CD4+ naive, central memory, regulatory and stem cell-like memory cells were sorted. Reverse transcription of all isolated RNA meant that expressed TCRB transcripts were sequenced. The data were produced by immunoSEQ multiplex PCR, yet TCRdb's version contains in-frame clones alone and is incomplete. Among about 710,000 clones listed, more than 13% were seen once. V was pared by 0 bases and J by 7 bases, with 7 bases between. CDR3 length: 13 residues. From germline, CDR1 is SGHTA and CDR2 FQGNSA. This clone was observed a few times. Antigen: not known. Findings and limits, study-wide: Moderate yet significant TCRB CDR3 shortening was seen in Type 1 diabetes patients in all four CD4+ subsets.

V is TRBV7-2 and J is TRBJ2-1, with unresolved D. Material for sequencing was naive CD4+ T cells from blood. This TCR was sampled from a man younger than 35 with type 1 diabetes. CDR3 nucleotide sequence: TGTGCCAGCAGCTTAGCGAGTGGGAATGAGCAGTTCTTC. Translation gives CASSLASGNEQFF.